This T cell receptor (beta chain) is drawn from a study of T cell responses to AZD1222 COVID-19 vaccine. Whole-study results and caveats: Spike-specific TCR breadth and depth grew following two AZD1222 doses. Repertoire sampling was restricted to post-peak T cell response timepoints. The span of vaccine-associated CD4 TCRs extended across spike, with dominance at 160-218 and 743-854.

Trimming cost V 3 bases and J 5 bases, with 10 bases left between them. Germline assignment: CDR1 SGHNT and CDR2 YENEEA. The CDR3 is 13 amino acids. Measured with immunoSEQ multiplex PCR; TCRdb has only the in-frame clones, and not every one. The table includes 130,000 to 150,000 clones, approximately 90% detected once. For this clone: Its target is not known.

This rearrangement joins TRBV11-3 to TRBJ1-1, with no clear D. The source of this sequence is an adult in good health. Sequencing was performed on peripheral blood, taken on day 0 of AZD1222 vaccination. CDR3 in DNA: TGTGCCAGCAGCTTTAGTGGGGAGACTGAAGCTTTCTTT. This translates into CASSFSGETEAFF.